The T cell receptor beta chain under discussion was sequenced for a study of cytomegalovirus exposure and HLA in healthy donors. The study, taken as a whole, reports: It was reportedly the case that the classifier diagnosed cytomegalovirus status with high specificity and sensitivity.

Unmatched junction bases numbered 8, after V lost 6 bases and J lost 3 bases. Germline CDR1 is SNHLY and CDR2 is FYNNEI. The CDR3 contains 15 residues. In the PCR, 60 Vbeta and 13 Jbeta primers were used. Here immunoSEQ multiplex PCR was the method, and the copy in TCRdb shows in-frame clones only, minus some. Of roughly 160,000 clones in the sample, over 75% were seen once. To note about this clone: Its specificity is not known.

J is TRBJ1-3 and V is TRBV2; TRBD1 aligns across 7 bases. This receptor was obtained from a man aged 50-60 years in good health and CMV-seropositive. The sequenced sample consisted of PBMCs. The CDR3 region is CASRIGGAGGNTIYF. In DNA form, the CDR3 reads TGTGCCAGCAGGATAGGGGGCGCGGGTGGAAACACCATATATTTT.